One sample yielded the 18 T cell receptor beta chains listed below, sequenced in a study of control samples from healthy donors and cancer patients. TCRdb keeps only in-frame clones here, not all; method: immunoSEQ multiplex PCR. Among roughly 150,000 clones listed, about 93% were seen once. The specimen was blood. These receptors came from a man in his fifties or sixties in good health.

This rearrangement joins TRBV10-3 to TRBJ2-2; the D is unclear. The ends were cut back, 10 bases at V and 0 bases at J, with 6 bases in the middle. CDR1 and CDR2 (germline): ENHRY, SYGVKD. The CDR3 consists of 12 residues. The CDR3 bases are TGTGCCAGTAAGGCGAACACCGGGGAGCTGTTTTTT. It specifies CASKANTGELFF.

The rearrangement uses TRBV25-1 and TRBJ2-1; D gene uncertain. Trimming took off 3 bases at V and 8 bases at J, with 20 bases between the two ends. Looked up from germline, CDR1 is MGHDK and CDR2 is SYGVNS. The CDR3 contains 16 residues. CDR3 DNA: TGTGCCAGCAGTGACATCGGAAGAGCTTCTTACGATGAGCAGTTCTTC. It encodes CASSDIGRASYDEQFF.

Comments on this clone: The junction departs from germline at one end; a sequencing error may be responsible. The chain carries TRBV7-7 and TRBJ1-1; TRBD1 is a possible D gene (5 bases). The CDR3 covers 20 residues. CDR1 is SSHAT, CDR2 FNYEAQ, per germline (reference sequence). The CDR3, as DNA: TGTGCTAGCAGCCCCTTCCCCGGGACTCCCGAGGAGGTGGGCAACACTGAAGCTTTCTTT. The encoded protein is CASSPFPGTPEEVGNTEAFF.

This chain joins TRBV5-1 and TRBJ2-7; TRBD2 matches 10 bases. Trimming at V came to 3 bases and at J to 4 bases, leaving 7 bases not matched to a gene. The CDR3 runs 15 residues. Germline loops: CDR1 SGHRS, CDR2 YFSETQ. The CDR3 DNA is TGCGCCAGCAGCTCGAGCGGGAGGGCCCCATACGAGCAGTACTTC. It codes for CASSSSGRAPYEQYF. Supplemented by reference TRBV5-1 and TRBJ2-7, the full variable domain reads KAGVTQTPRYLIKTRGQQVTLSCSPISGHRSVSWYQQTPGQGLQFLFEYFSETQRNKGNFPGRFSGRQFSNSRSEMNVSTLELGDSALYLCASSSSGRAPYEQYFGPGTRLTVT.

Only one count was recorded for this clone. The junction shows a germline mismatch at one end, possibly a read error. The chain is built from TRBV7-7 and TRBJ2-5; D is uncertain. Germline V gene sequence: CDR1 SSHAT, CDR2 FNYEAQ (reference sequence). This CDR3 contains 14 residues. CDR3 residues: CASSLSQAQETQYF. CDR3 DNA: TGTGCTAGCAGCTTAAGCCAGGCGCAAGAGACCCAGTACTTC.

The chain links TRBV27 to TRBJ1-1; D gene ambiguous. The CDR3 loop spans 10 amino acids. Germline loops: CDR1 MNHEY, CDR2 SMNVEV (reference sequence). Trimming took 9 bases from V and 3 from J, leaving 5 bases between them. CDR3 sequence: CARGDTEAFF. Written as DNA, the CDR3 is TGTGCCAGGGGTGACACTGAAGCTTTCTTT.

The count of this clone is one. This rearrangement joins TRBV3-1 (or the pseudogene TRBV3-2) to TRBJ2-7; D perhaps matches TRBD1 (6 bases). This CDR3 spans 14 amino acids. V shed 2 bases and J shed 2 bases, with 10 bases lying between them. Germline V gives CDR1 LGHDT, CDR2 YNNKEL (reference sequence). For the CDR3, the DNA is TGTGCCAGCAGCCAAACCCGGGACACCTACGAGCAGTACTTC. Translated, it gives CASSQTRDTYEQYF.

The rearrangement uses TRBV10-3 and TRBJ1-2; D gene unclear. CDR3 length: 14 residues. The V end lost 0 bases, the J end lost 3 bases, and 8 bases lay between the germline ends. CDR1 and CDR2 from the germline V gene are ENHRY and SYGVKD. Here the CDR3 reads CAISESSAHYGYTF. CDR3 sequence (DNA): TGTGCCATCAGTGAGTCGTCGGCCCACTATGGCTACACCTTC.

V gene TRBV5-1 combines with J gene TRBJ2-7; 8 bases agree with TRBD1. CDR1 and CDR2 (germline): SGHRS, YFSETQ. The V gene end was trimmed by 4 bases and the J gene end by 5 bases; junction bases not matched to a gene: 8. The CDR3 extends over 14 amino acids. The CDR3 sequence: CASSRGQGFDEQYF. The CDR3, as DNA: TGCGCCAGCAGCCGCGGACAGGGTTTCGACGAGCAGTACTTC.

This clone was detected only a few times. The chain links TRBV29-1 to TRBJ2-2; TRBD1 is a possible D gene (5 bases). Trimming cost V 4 bases and J 1 base, with 7 bases left between them. The CDR3 spans 13 residues. From germline, CDR1 is SQVTM and CDR2 ANQGSEA. The CDR3: CSVVRGNTGELFF. CDR3 bases: TGCAGCGTTGTAAGGGGGAACACCGGGGAGCTGTTTTTT.

The sample holds a few counts of this clone. V gene TRBV2 combines with J gene TRBJ1-1; TRBD1 matches 7 bases. CDR1 is SNHLY, CDR2 FYNNEI, per germline. Trimming cost V 3 bases and J 6 bases; bases outside gene matches: 4. The CDR3 contains 13 residues. Here the CDR3 DNA reads TGTGCCAGCAGTGATCGACAGGGTTCTGAAGCTTTCTTT. Protein sequence: CASSDRQGSEAFF. Complete variable domain (other parts from reference TRBV2 and TRBJ1-1): EPEVTQTPSHQVTQMGQEVILRCVPISNHLYFYWYRQILGQKVEFLVSFYNNEISEKSEIFDDQFSVERPDGSNFTLKIRSTKLEDSAMYFCASSDRQGSEAFFGQGTRLTVV.

The chain is built from TRBV5-6 and TRBJ2-2, with TRBD2 matching over 7 bases. Germline lookup yields CDR1 SGHDT and CDR2 YYEEEE. The length of the CDR3 is 15 residues. Trimming at V came to 4 bases and at J to 6 bases, leaving 9 bases not matched to a gene. The CDR3: CASSEAASGSGELFF. The DNA for the CDR3 is TGTGCCAGCAGCGAGGCGGCTAGCGGATCCGGGGAGCTGTTTTTT.

The V gene is TRBV9, the J gene TRBJ2-7; TRBD2 aligns across 7 bases. V shed 4 bases, J shed 4 bases, and the junction held 14 bases outside the gene matches. Germline V gives CDR1 SGDLS, CDR2 YYNGEE. The CDR3 has 16 residues. The CDR3 nucleotides read TGTGCCAGCAGCCCTACTAGCGCCAACGACCCTTACGAGCAGTACTTC. It codes for CASSPTSANDPYEQYF.

The V and J genes are TRBV5-1 and TRBJ2-1; 8 bases fit TRBD2. This CDR3 is 15 amino acids long. Germline lookup yields CDR1 SGHRS and CDR2 YFSETQ. Trimming took 0 bases from V and 6 from J; bases not matched to a gene: 5. CDR3 residues: CASSLEGTRGNEQFF. The CDR3 DNA reads as TGCGCCAGCAGCTTGGAGGGGACTAGAGGCAATGAGCAGTTCTTC. Based on the CDR3 plus reference TRBV5-1 and TRBJ2-1, the full variable domain is KAGVTQTPRYLIKTRGQQVTLSCSPISGHRSVSWYQQTPGQGLQFLFEYFSETQRNKGNFPGRFSGRQFSNSRSEMNVSTLELGDSALYLCASSLEGTRGNEQFFGPGTRLTVL.

The CDR3 bases are TGCGCCAGCAGTGAGGATCTAGCGGGAGGTTGGAATGAGCAGTTCTTC. Protein: CASSEDLAGGWNEQFF. The rearrangement uses TRBV10-1 and TRBJ2-1; 11 bases fit TRBD2. Germline V CDR1 and CDR2: WNHNN, SYGVQD (reference sequence). J was trimmed by 7 bases and V by 2 bases; bases with no gene match: 7. This CDR3 has 16 residues.

V and J are TRBV5-1 and TRBJ1-4, with a tentative D call TRBD1 (5 bases). CDR1 SGHRS and CDR2 YFSETQ come from the germline V gene. The CDR3 loop spans 15 amino acids. Trimming took off 4 bases at V and 6 bases at J, with 16 bases between the two ends. The CDR3 here is CASSLGGGYDEKLFF. The CDR3 DNA follows: TGCGCCAGCAGCCTGGGCGGGGGGTATGATGAAAAACTGTTTTTT.

The rearrangement links TRBV3-1 (or the pseudogene TRBV3-2) to TRBJ2-5; TRBD1 agrees at 11 bases. Germline V gene sequence: CDR1 LGHDT, CDR2 YNNKEL (reference sequence). The CDR3 consists of 16 residues. V shed 3 bases and J 5 bases; nucleotides not matched to a gene: 8. The CDR3 region has the DNA TGTGCCAGCAGCCAGGATCGGACAGGGGGCTGGGAGACCCAGTACTTC. Amino acids: CASSQDRTGGWETQYF.

The chain employs TRBV9 and TRBJ2-7; D is perhaps TRBD2 (5 bases). Trimming took off 2 bases at V and 0 bases at J, with 12 bases between the two ends. This CDR3 has 15 residues. Germline V CDR1 and CDR2: SGDLS, YYNGEE. This CDR3 reads CASSVFAGGSYEQYF. As DNA, the CDR3 is TGTGCCAGCAGCGTCTTCGCGGGTGGCTCCTACGAGCAGTACTTC.